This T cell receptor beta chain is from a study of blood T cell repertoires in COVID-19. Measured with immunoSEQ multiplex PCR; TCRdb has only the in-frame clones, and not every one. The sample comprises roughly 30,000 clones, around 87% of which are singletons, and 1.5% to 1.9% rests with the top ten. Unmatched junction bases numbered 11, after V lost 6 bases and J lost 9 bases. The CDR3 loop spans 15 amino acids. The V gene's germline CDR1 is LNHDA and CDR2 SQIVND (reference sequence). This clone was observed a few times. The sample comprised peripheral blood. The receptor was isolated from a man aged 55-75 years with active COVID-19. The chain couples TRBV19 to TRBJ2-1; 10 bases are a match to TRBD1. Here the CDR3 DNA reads TGTGCCAGTAGACCAATGCGACAGGGGGCGGTTGAGCAGTTCTTC. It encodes CASRPMRQGAVEQFF.